These 9 T cell receptor beta chains were sequenced from one sample in a study of T cells in Graves' hyperthyroidism and ophthalmopathy. RNA transcripts provided the source from which TCR beta CDR3 regions were amplified. With the HTBI primer set, the TCR CDR3 went through a first round of RT-PCR. TCRdb re-analysed the multiplex PCR reads in MiXCR, keeping a single row per CDR3 protein. The sample has over 450,000 distinct CDR3 sequences, around an eighth seen once; the top ten hold less than 20%. The sequenced sample consisted of blood. All receptors come from a woman aged 18 to 35 with Graves' hyperthyroidism.

Notes on this clonotype: A much more abundant neighbour one base away suggests this may be a read error. V is TRBV27 and J is TRBJ2-1; TRBD2 might be the D (5 bases). This CDR3 is built from 16 residues. V shed 5 bases and J shed 0 bases, with 14 bases lying between them. Germline V gene sequence: CDR1 MNHEY, CDR2 SMNVEV (reference sequence). The CDR3 sequence is CASSDLVRDSYNEQFF. Written as DNA, the CDR3 is TGTGCCAGCAGTGATTTGGTCCGGGACTCCTACAATGAGCAGTTCTTC.

Concerning this clonotype: Just one base apart from a much larger clone, this may be a read error. The V call is TRBV27, the J call TRBJ2-1, with 7 bases lining up with TRBD2. Germline-derived CDR1 and CDR2 are MNHEY and SMNVEV (reference sequence). This CDR3 is built from 14 residues. The CDR3 bases are TGTGCCAGCAGTTTATTAGCGGGTGACAATGGGCAGTTCTTC. It translates to CASSLLAGDNGQFF.

This clonotype has ten or more counts. This chain joins TRBV14 and TRBJ2-1, with D hard to call. V was pared by 1 base and J by 10 bases, with 8 bases between. Germline V CDR1 and CDR2: SGHDN, FVKESK. This CDR3 region has 12 residues. The CDR3 spells CASSQARIEQFF. The CDR3, as DNA: TGTGCCAGCAGCCAAGCTAGGATAGAGCAGTTCTTC.

This clonotype was detected only a few times. The chain recombines TRBV5-1 with TRBJ2-1, with TRBD2 matching over 10 bases. Germline CDR1 SGHRS, CDR2 YFSETQ. V was pared by 4 bases and J by 4 bases, with 8 bases of the junction left unmatched. The CDR3 consists of 16 residues. The CDR3 nucleotides are TGCGCCAGCAGCCTGCCTAGCGGGAGTATATACAATGAGCAGTTCTTC. Protein: CASSLPSGSIYNEQFF. The variable domain in full, with the rest retrieved from reference TRBV5-1 and TRBJ2-1, is KAGVTQTPRYLIKTRGQQVTLSCSPISGHRSVSWYQQTPGQGLQFLFEYFSETQRNKGNFPGRFSGRQFSNSRSEMNVSTLELGDSALYLCASSLPSGSIYNEQFFGPGTRLTVL.

This clonotype has ten or more counts. V is TRBV30 and J is TRBJ1-1; D perhaps matches TRBD1 (6 bases). The CDR3 runs to 16 residues. Per the germline V gene, CDR1 is GTSNPN and CDR2 is SVGIG (reference sequence). V lost 0 bases and J lost 4, with 18 bases in between. CDR3: CAWSVLEGVPGTEAFF. The CDR3 bases are TGTGCCTGGAGTGTACTCGAGGGGGTTCCCGGCACTGAAGCTTTCTTT. The variable domain in full, with the rest retrieved from reference TRBV30 and TRBJ1-1, is SQTIHQWPATLVQPVGSPLSLECTVEGTSNPNLYWYRQAAGRGLQLLFYSVGIGQISSEVPQNLSASRPQDRQFILSSKKLLLSDSGFYLCAWSVLEGVPGTEAFFGQGTRLTVV.

This clonotype was seen repeatedly, ten times or more. This rearrangement joins TRBV29-1 to TRBJ2-2; D is possibly TRBD1 (6 bases). The CDR3 sequence is 13 residues long. V dropped 5 bases and J dropped 5 bases, with 12 bases sitting between them. The germline CDR1 and CDR2 sequences are SQVTM and ANQGSEA. The CDR3 reads CSVYRAGTGELFF. The CDR3 bases are TGCAGCGTTTACAGGGCTGGGACCGGGGAGCTGTTTTTT.

This clonotype showed up just a few times. This may stem from a read error, because a much larger clone lies one nucleotide away. CDR3: CASNLGTSGSETQYF. CDR3 DNA sequence: TGTGCCAGCAACCTAGGGACTAGCGGGAGTGAGACCCAGTACTTC. The rearrangement joins TRBV11-1 to TRBJ2-5, with 14 bases matching TRBD2. The V and J ends lost 7 bases and 5 bases, in that order; junction bases with no gene match: 6. The CDR3 is 15 amino acids. The germline V gene has CDR1 SGHAT and CDR2 FQDESV (reference sequence).

This clonotype was seen only a few times. The CDR3 sequence is CASSLGGTTYEQYF. DNA for the CDR3: TGTGCCAGCAGCTTGGGAGGGACCACCTACGAGCAGTACTTC. The chain recombines TRBV5-8 with TRBJ2-7; the D gene could be TRBD1 or TRBD2 (5 bases each). Trimming stripped 0 bases from V and 2 bases from J, with 9 bases between. Germline CDR1 SGHTS, CDR2 YDEGEE. The CDR3 contains 14 residues.

This clonotype was found a few times. The chain employs TRBV7-2 and TRBJ2-1; D is possibly TRBD1 (6 bases). This CDR3 is built from 16 residues. Germline V gene lookup returns CDR1 SGHTA and CDR2 FQGNSA. Trimming shortened V by 2 bases and J by 1 base, and 12 bases separated the two germline ends. DNA of the CDR3: TGTGCCAGCAGCTTACAGGGGTCTTTATCCTACAATGAGCAGTTCTTC. The encoded protein is CASSLQGSLSYNEQFF.